Listed here are 26 T cell receptor beta chains from one sample, sequenced in a study of blood T cell repertoires in COVID-19. Some clones are missing from TCRdb's copy, which holds only in-frame ones; the method was immunoSEQ multiplex PCR. The data show 45,000 to 60,000 clones, 90% to 95% seen once. The sequencing sample was made of peripheral blood. The receptors originated from a middle-aged man with acute or convalescent COVID-19.

The V call is TRBV2, the J call TRBJ2-7; 9 bases are shared with TRBD1. The V gene's germline CDR1 is SNHLY and CDR2 FYNNEI. The CDR3 is 16 amino acids. The V and J ends lost 7 bases and 1 base, in that order; junction bases with no gene match: 11. CDR3 residues: CASIQGTGTGSYEQYF. Written as DNA, the CDR3 is TGTGCCAGCATCCAGGGGACCGGGACAGGGTCCTACGAGCAGTACTTC. Drawing the rest from reference TRBV2 and TRBJ2-7, the complete variable domain is EPEVTQTPSHQVTQMGQEVILRCVPISNHLYFYWYRQILGQKVEFLVSFYNNEISEKSEIFDDQFSVERPDGSNFTLKIRSTKLEDSAMYFCASIQGTGTGSYEQYFGPGTRLTVT.

J is TRBJ1-2 and V is TRBV2, with 7 bases that match TRBD1. Germline CDR1 SNHLY, CDR2 FYNNEI. V was pared by 3 bases and J by 4 bases, with 8 bases of the junction left unmatched. The CDR3 consists of 15 residues. Here the CDR3 DNA reads TGTGCCAGCAGTGACCAGGACAGGCGGGGCTATGGCTACACCTTC. This encodes CASSDQDRRGYGYTF.

The J gene is TRBJ2-5, the V gene TRBV5-1; D might be TRBD1 (6 bases). CDR1 and CDR2 from the germline V gene are SGHRS and YFSETQ. V lost 4 bases and J 4 bases, leaving 17 bases between the germline ends. The CDR3 is 15 residues long. The CDR3 nucleotides are TGCGCCAGCAGCAATACAGGGCCCCCGGGAGAGACCCAGTACTTC. Protein: CASSNTGPPGETQYF.

This chain connects TRBV9 to TRBJ2-7, with 8 bases that match TRBD2. The CDR3 has 16 amino acids. J was trimmed by 5 bases and V by 0 bases; bases with no gene match: 10. Germline loops: CDR1 SGDLS, CDR2 YYNGEE. CDR3 protein: CASSVAGGRRVDEQYF. In DNA form, the CDR3 reads TGTGCCAGCAGCGTAGCTGGCGGGAGGAGGGTGGACGAGCAGTACTTC.

This clone was detected once. This sequence joins TRBV5-1 and TRBJ2-1, with D tentatively TRBD2 (6 bases). Trimming took 2 bases from V and 6 from J, leaving 15 bases between them. Germline lookup yields CDR1 SGHRS and CDR2 YFSETQ. There are 15 residues in the CDR3. CDR3 coding DNA: TGCGCCAGCAGCTTCATTCTGGGGGAGGCCAATGAGCAGTTCTTC. Amino acid sequence: CASSFILGEANEQFF.

The chain couples TRBV29-1 to TRBJ2-1, with 8 bases that match TRBD1. V was clipped by 5 bases and J by 7 bases; unmatched bases: 7. The CDR3 is made up of 13 amino acids. Looked up from germline, CDR1 is SQVTM and CDR2 is ANQGSEA. Here the CDR3 reads CSVIRDRLNEQFF. CDR3 bases: TGCAGCGTTATTAGGGACAGGCTGAATGAGCAGTTCTTC.

This chain's CDR3 is CASSRSGLNYGYTF. The CDR3, as DNA: TGTGCCAGCAGCCGGAGCGGTCTAAACTATGGCTACACCTTC. The chain joins TRBV9 to TRBJ1-2, with unresolved D. V lost 4 bases to trimming and J lost 2 bases, with 12 bases between them. Germline values: CDR1 SGDLS, CDR2 YYNGEE. The length of the CDR3 is 14 residues.

V usage is TRBV6-1 and J usage is TRBJ1-6, with 7 bases that match TRBD1. Germline CDR1 is MNHNS and CDR2 is SASEGT. V lost 0 bases, J lost 4 bases, and 9 bases stayed unmatched. The length of the CDR3 is 18 residues. The CDR3 region is CASSEAGTGQAYNSPLHF. In DNA form, the CDR3 reads TGTGCCAGCAGTGAAGCGGGAACAGGACAGGCTTATAATTCACCCCTCCACTTT.

The chain links TRBV6-5 to TRBJ2-7; 8 bases match TRBD1. There are 15 residues in the CDR3. Looked up from germline, CDR1 is MNHEY and CDR2 is SVGAGI. The junction had 10 bases not matched to a gene; V was cut back by 7 bases and J by 2 bases. For the CDR3, the DNA is TGTGCCAGCACCTACAGGGGGGACCGGACCTACGAGCAGTACTTC. Its translation is CASTYRGDRTYEQYF.

This clone was observed once. The V call is TRBV5-1, the J call TRBJ2-2; D possibly corresponds to TRBD2 (5 bases). This CDR3 region has 14 residues. V gave up 4 bases and J gave up 5 bases, with 12 bases separating them. CDR1 and CDR2 (germline): SGHRS, YFSETQ. The CDR3 region has the DNA TGCGCCAGCAGCCGGCGGGTGGCTACCGGGGAGCTGTTTTTT. Translation: CASSRRVATGELFF.

This clone has only one observation. The V gene is TRBV24-1, the J gene TRBJ1-2, with 7 bases lining up with TRBD1. Losses at the gene ends were 3 bases for V and 6 bases for J; bases not matched to a gene: 3. This CDR3 region has 13 residues. CDR1 and CDR2 from the germline V gene are KGHDR and SFDVKD. Written as DNA, the CDR3 is TGTGCCACCAGTGATCCCAGGGGGAATGGCTACACCTTC. Protein: CATSDPRGNGYTF.

This clone was observed a few times. The chain recombines TRBV5-1 with TRBJ2-7; 10 positions match TRBD2. Germline trimming cut 6 bases from V and 2 bases from J; bases unmatched to any gene: 11. CDR3 length: 16 amino acids. The germline V gene has CDR1 SGHRS and CDR2 YFSETQ. CDR3 in DNA: TGCGCCAGCACCCCGGGGATAGCGGGAGGCGCCTACGAGCAGTACTTC. Translated, it gives CASTPGIAGGAYEQYF.

The chain is built from TRBV10-2 and TRBJ2-2; a possible D gene is TRBD1 (6 bases). The CDR3 has 15 residues. Per germline, CDR1 WSHSY and CDR2 SAAADI. The V and J ends lost 4 bases and 5 bases respectively, with 14 bases between them. CDR3 amino acids: CASSGTATGTGELFF. The CDR3 bases are TGCGCCAGCAGTGGGACAGCTACTGGGACCGGGGAGCTGTTTTTT.

This clone appeared once. The chain uses TRBV19 and TRBJ2-5, with TRBD2 identical over 7 bases. With V trimmed by 2 bases and J by 4 bases, 4 bases remained unmatched. The germline CDR1 and CDR2 sequences are LNHDA and SQIVND (reference sequence). The CDR3 consists of 14 residues. The CDR3 DNA reads as TGTGCCAGTAGTATAAGGGGCGGGAGAGAGACCCAGTACTTC. This sequence encodes CASSIRGGRETQYF.

The genes are TRBV21-1 and TRBJ1-3; the D call of TRBD1 is as the table states it, not checked on the DNA. TRBV21-1 is an annotated pseudogene. The CDR3 contains 13 residues. The chain's CDR3 is CASSSKNWHTIYF. Here the CDR3 DNA reads TGTGCCAGCAGCAGCAAAAATTGGCACACCATATATTTT.

This clone occurred a few times. V and J are TRBV3-1 (or the pseudogene TRBV3-2) and TRBJ1-2; D is unresolved. The CDR3 has 12 residues. Germline CDR1 LGHDT, CDR2 YNNKEL (reference sequence). V was trimmed by 5 bases and J by 2 bases, leaving 6 bases between them. The CDR3 loop is CASSLKNYGYTF. In DNA form, the CDR3 reads TGTGCCAGCAGCTTAAAAAACTATGGCTACACCTTC.

The chain has TRBV11-3 and TRBJ2-7; the match to TRBD1 covers 9 bases. The trim removed 1 base at V and 7 bases at J, leaving 8 bases unmatched. This CDR3 has 15 amino acids. CDR1 and CDR2 from the germline V gene are SGHNT and YENEEA. CDR3 in amino acids: CASSLVTGGPGEQYF. DNA for the CDR3: TGTGCCAGCAGCTTAGTGACAGGGGGTCCAGGGGAGCAGTACTTC.

The chain combines TRBV7-8 with TRBJ1-5; weak D call: TRBD1 (5 bases). Trimming cost V 1 base and J 0 bases, with 7 bases left between them. CDR3 length: 15 residues. Germline lookup yields CDR1 SGHVS and CDR2 FQNEAQ. The CDR3 sequence: CASSLEGYSNQPQHF. CDR3 DNA sequence: TGTGCCAGCAGCTTAGAGGGGTATAGCAATCAGCCCCAGCATTTT.

This clone appeared once. J is TRBJ2-6 and V is TRBV29-1, with D possibly being TRBD1 (5 bases). Germline V gene sequence: CDR1 SQVTM, CDR2 ANQGSEA. Trimming took off 6 bases at V and 1 base at J, with 7 bases between the two ends. The CDR3 contains 13 residues. This chain's CDR3 is CSVGRSGANVLTF. The CDR3 nucleotides read TGCAGCGTGGGGCGGTCTGGGGCCAACGTCCTGACTTTC. Full variable domain (outside the CDR3, taken from reference TRBV29-1 and TRBJ2-6): SAVISQKPSRDICQRGTSLTIQCQVDSQVTMMFWYRQQPGQSLTLIATANQGSEATYESGFVIDKFPISRPNLTFSTLTVSNMSPEDSSIYLCSVGRSGANVLTFGAGSRLTVL.

Written as DNA, the CDR3 is TGTGCCAGCAGCTTGGTAGGACATCACTCTGGGGCCAACGTCCTGACTTTC. Translating it yields CASSLVGHHSGANVLTF. J is TRBJ2-6 and V is TRBV5-6, with D possibly matching TRBD1 (5 bases). The V end was cut by 0 bases, the J end by 0 bases, with 10 bases between. The CDR3 runs to 17 residues. In germline, CDR1 is SGHDT, CDR2 YYEEEE.

The V gene is TRBV4-1, the J gene TRBJ2-1, with D perhaps matching TRBD1 (5 bases). V lost 0 bases to trimming and J lost 6 bases, with 12 bases between them. The length of the CDR3 is 15 residues. CDR1 MGHRA and CDR2 YSYEKL come from the germline V gene. CDR3 nucleotide sequence: TGCGCCAGCAGCCAAGAAGGCAACAGGTTCAATGAGCAGTTCTTC. Translated: CASSQEGNRFNEQFF.

A few counts support this clone. The chain employs TRBV5-6 and TRBJ2-7; no reliable D call. V shed 5 bases and J shed 2 bases, with 8 bases lying between them. The CDR3 is 12 residues long. Germline CDR1 and CDR2: SGHDT and YYEEEE. CDR3 sequence: CASSFLTYEQYF. The DNA of the CDR3 is TGTGCCAGCAGTTTCCTTACCTACGAGCAGTACTTC. Filled out from reference TRBV5-6 and TRBJ2-7, the complete variable domain reads DAGVTQSPTHLIKTRGQQVTLRCSPKSGHDTVSWYQQALGQGPQFIFQYYEEEERQRGNFPDRFSGHQFPNYSSELNVNALLLGDSALYLCASSFLTYEQYFGPGTRLTVT.

The rearrangement uses TRBV5-5 and TRBJ1-4; D perhaps matches TRBD1 (5 bases). This CDR3 contains 15 residues. Germline lookup yields CDR1 SGHKS and CDR2 YYEKEE (reference sequence). The germline V and J ends were trimmed by 2 bases and 8 bases, with 16 bases remaining between them. The DNA of the CDR3 is TGTGCCAGCAGCTTATCCGGGGGGATAAGAGAAAAACTGTTTTTT. It translates to CASSLSGGIREKLFF.

The V and J genes are TRBV19 and TRBJ2-1, with D unclear. V lost 2 bases and J 0 bases, leaving 8 bases between the germline ends. There are 15 residues in the CDR3. Germline V gene lookup returns CDR1 LNHDA and CDR2 SQIVND (reference sequence). This CDR3 reads CASSIKSSSYNEQFF. DNA for the CDR3: TGTGCCAGTAGTATAAAGTCGAGCTCCTACAATGAGCAGTTCTTC.

This chain links TRBV27 with TRBJ2-5; TRBD2 matches 8 bases. V lost 4 bases, J lost 0 bases, and 7 bases stayed unmatched. Germline lookup yields CDR1 MNHEY and CDR2 SMNVEV (reference sequence). The CDR3 extends over 16 amino acids. The CDR3 DNA reads TGTGCCAGCAGTTCCCTGCTAGCGGGCAACCAAGAGACCCAGTACTTC. This sequence encodes CASSSLLAGNQETQYF.

The CDR3 spells CASSFLTLAGKVPEQFF. The CDR3 bases are TGTGCCAGCAGTTTCCTAACACTAGCGGGAAAGGTTCCTGAGCAGTTCTTC. The V gene is TRBV28, the J gene TRBJ2-1, with 10 bases aligning to TRBD2. The V and J ends lost 3 bases and 9 bases, in that order; junction bases with no gene match: 14. The V gene's germline CDR1 is MDHEN and CDR2 SYDVKM. CDR3 length: 17 amino acids.